What follows are 7 T cell receptor beta chains derived from one specimen sequenced in a study of Ad26.COV2.S vaccination and SARS-CoV-2 variants (dated by TCRdb to about 2021). Library preparation used the immunoSEQ multiplex PCR assay. TCRdb's version of the immuneACCESS table is confined to in-frame rearrangements and falls short of the full clone set. An unresolved V gene accounts for under half of the shortfall where checked; the remainder is of unknown origin. The sample table shows over 450,000 clones, and about 88% are seen once. Of the sample, 1.7% falls within the top ten clones. The sample's treatment or condition label, in plain terms: over 15 received Ad26.COV2.S at low or high dose, single or two shots; 5 received placebo; per-sample allocation not given. For vaccine and placebo recipients, repertoires were sequenced using samples collected on day 63 after the first injection. The input for sequencing was peripheral blood, taken in a trial of Ad26.COV2.S vaccine versus placebo. The receptor source for this set is a person aged 18-65 years who received the Ad26.COV2.S COVID-19 vaccine or a placebo.

This clone has a single count. The chain is built from TRBV27 and TRBJ1-6, with no clear D. This CDR3 spans 17 amino acids. The germline CDR1 and CDR2 sequences are MNHEY and SMNVEV (reference sequence). Trimming pared 2 bases from V and 7 bases from J, leaving 18 bases between. The DNA of the CDR3 is TGTGCCAGCAGTTTAGGGCCCCGGATTGGAGGGAATTCACCCCTCCACTTT. It specifies CASSLGPRIGGNSPLHF.

The V call is TRBV9, the J call TRBJ2-7, with 9 bases fitting TRBD2. Germline V gene data show CDR1 as SGDLS and CDR2 as YYNGEE. The CDR3 contains 16 residues. V lost 2 bases and J lost 4; bases outside the gene matches: 10. The CDR3 sequence is CASSVGYSGRGYEQYF. The DNA for the CDR3 is TGTGCCAGCAGCGTCGGCTATAGCGGGAGAGGGTACGAGCAGTACTTC.

The rearrangement joins TRBV9 to TRBJ1-2; D remains unclear. The V gene lost 0 bases and the J gene lost 7 bases, with 16 bases spanning the gap. Germline CDR1 SGDLS, CDR2 YYNGEE. The CDR3 covers 15 residues. The CDR3 DNA reads TGTGCCAGCAGCGTAGAGGTTCGAGGGTCCGCTGGCTACACCTTC. Protein sequence: CASSVEVRGSAGYTF. Full variable domain (remainder filled in from reference TRBV9 and TRBJ1-2): DSGVTQTPKHLITATGQRVTLRCSPRSGDLSVYWYQQSLDQGLQFLIQYYNGEERAKGNILERFSAQQFPDLHSELNLSSLELGDSALYFCASSVEVRGSAGYTFGSGTRLTVV.

This chain uses TRBV28 with TRBJ2-7; D is perhaps TRBD1 or TRBD2 (7 bases each). The CDR3 runs 16 residues. V lost 2 bases and J 4 bases, leaving 18 bases between the germline ends. The V gene's germline CDR1 is MDHEN and CDR2 SYDVKM. CDR3 coding DNA: TGTGCCAGCAGTTTACAGGGGGGGAGACTTGAATACGAGCAGTACTTC. It specifies CASSLQGGRLEYEQYF.

The rearrangement joins TRBV11-1 to TRBJ1-4; D is possibly TRBD1 (5 bases). From germline, CDR1 is SGHAT and CDR2 FQDESV (reference sequence). The CDR3 length is 15 residues. The V end was cut by 5 bases, the J end by 8 bases, with 18 bases between. In nucleotides, the CDR3 is TGTGCCAGCAGCCCCCGGGGCGGAATTAACGAAAAACTGTTTTTT. Protein: CASSPRGGINEKLFF.

The chain combines TRBV6-2 or TRBV6-3 with TRBJ1-5; D is undetermined. The V gene's germline CDR1 is MNHEY and CDR2 SVGEGT. V was cut by 4 bases and J by 9 bases, with 13 bases left in between. The CDR3 covers 13 residues. The CDR3 sequence is CASSSGDRPPQHF. The CDR3 bases are TGTGCCAGCAGTTCCGGGGATAGGCCGCCCCAGCATTTT.

This clone was observed once. The gene calls are TRBV2 and TRBJ2-5; D is perhaps TRBD1 or TRBD2 (5 bases each). There are 13 residues in the CDR3. Germline V CDR1 and CDR2: SNHLY, FYNNEI. With 5 bases removed from V and 4 bases from J, the gap between germline ends came to 11 bases. CDR3 DNA sequence: TGTGCCAGCAGTCTGAGGGGCCGAGAGACCCAGTACTTC. Amino acids: CASSLRGRETQYF.